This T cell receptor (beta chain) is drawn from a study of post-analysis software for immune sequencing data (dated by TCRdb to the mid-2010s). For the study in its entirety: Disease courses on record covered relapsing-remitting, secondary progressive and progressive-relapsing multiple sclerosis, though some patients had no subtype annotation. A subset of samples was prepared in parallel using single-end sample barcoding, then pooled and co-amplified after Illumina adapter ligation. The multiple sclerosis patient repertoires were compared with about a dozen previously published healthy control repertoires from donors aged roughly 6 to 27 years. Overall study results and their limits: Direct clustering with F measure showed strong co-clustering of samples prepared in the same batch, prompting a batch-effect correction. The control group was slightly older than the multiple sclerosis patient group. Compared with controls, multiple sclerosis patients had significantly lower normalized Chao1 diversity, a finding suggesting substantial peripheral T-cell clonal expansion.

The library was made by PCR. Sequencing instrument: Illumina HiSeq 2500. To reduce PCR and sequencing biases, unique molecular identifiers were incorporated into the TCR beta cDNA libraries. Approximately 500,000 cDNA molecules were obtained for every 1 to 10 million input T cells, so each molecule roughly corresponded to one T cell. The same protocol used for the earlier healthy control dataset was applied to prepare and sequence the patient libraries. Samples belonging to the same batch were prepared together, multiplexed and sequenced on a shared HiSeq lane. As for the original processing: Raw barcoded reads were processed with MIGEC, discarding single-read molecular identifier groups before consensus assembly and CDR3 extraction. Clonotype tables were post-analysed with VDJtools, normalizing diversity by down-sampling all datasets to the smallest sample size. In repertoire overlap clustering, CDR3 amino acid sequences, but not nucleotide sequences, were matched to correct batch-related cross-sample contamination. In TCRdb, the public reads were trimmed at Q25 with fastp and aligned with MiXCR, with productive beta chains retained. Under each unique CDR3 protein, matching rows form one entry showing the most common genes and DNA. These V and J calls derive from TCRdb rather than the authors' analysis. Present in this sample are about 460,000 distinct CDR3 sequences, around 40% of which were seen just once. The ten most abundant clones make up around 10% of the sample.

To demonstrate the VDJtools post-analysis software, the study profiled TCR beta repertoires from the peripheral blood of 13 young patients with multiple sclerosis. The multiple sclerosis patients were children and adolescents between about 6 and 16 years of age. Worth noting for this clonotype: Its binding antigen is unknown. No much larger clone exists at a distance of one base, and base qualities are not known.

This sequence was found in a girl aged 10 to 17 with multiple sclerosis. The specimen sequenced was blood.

At the DNA level, the sequence is TGTGCCAGCAGCTTAGGATCGGGCACCGGGGAGCTGTTTTTT. It specifies CASSLGSGTGELFF. This receptor chain uses TRBV7-9 and TRBJ2-2, with an unclear D gene assignment. CDR1 and CDR2 are drawn from the germline V gene (reference sequence): SEHNR, FQNEAQ. Cut back by 1 base and 4 bases, the V and J ends lie 7 bases apart. Including the terminal cysteine and phenylalanine, the CDR3 comprises 14 residues. Only the CDR3 DNA is retained, 42 bases long and in frame from the first base.